The 8 T cell receptor beta chains presented below share a single source sample, sequenced in a study of T cells in tuberculosis. Cells were sorted from thawed PBMC rested overnight and stained with GMM-loaded CD1B tetramer, viability dye and anti-CD3. The lipid loaded on the CD1B tetramers was C32 glucose monomycolate from Rhodococcus equi. The method was immunoSEQ multiplex PCR; TCRdb's version includes in-frame clones alone and lacks a portion of them. The sample lists approximately 60,000 clones; 80% to 85% were seen once. The sequenced sample consisted of CD1b-GMM tetramer-negative cells sorted from PBMCs. These receptor sequences come from an adult woman with latent tuberculosis.

The rearrangement uses TRBV5-1 and TRBJ2-3, with D hard to call. Per germline, CDR1 SGHRS and CDR2 YFSETQ. This CDR3 has 13 residues. V lost 7 bases to trimming and J lost 2 bases, with 11 bases between them. CDR3 sequence reads: CASFHDFTDTQYF. The CDR3 coding sequence is TGCGCCAGCTTCCACGACTTCACAGATACGCAGTATTTT.

The chain uses TRBV5-1 and TRBJ2-6; tentatively, D is TRBD2 (6 bases). Germline V CDR1 and CDR2: SGHRS, YFSETQ. Deletions cut 2 bases from V and 0 bases from J, with 15 bases between. The CDR3 is 18 amino acids. The CDR3 reads CASSFGGRQDSGANVLTF. In DNA, the CDR3 is TGCGCCAGCAGCTTCGGGGGTAGACAAGACTCTGGGGCCAACGTCCTGACTTTC.

The rearrangement joins TRBV4-3 to TRBJ2-2; 8 nucleotides align to TRBD2. The CDR3 is made up of 17 amino acids. V lost 1 base and J lost 7; bases outside the gene matches: 11. Germline V gene lookup returns CDR1 LGHNA and CDR2 YSLEER. CDR3 nucleotide sequence: TGCGCCAGCAGCCAAGGGTTAACGGGGGGGCAGGGCGGGGAGCTGTTTTTT. Translated: CASSQGLTGGQGGELFF.

The rearrangement joins TRBV27 to TRBJ1-5; D perhaps matches TRBD1 (5 bases). The germline CDR1 and CDR2 sequences are MNHEY and SMNVEV (reference sequence). V lost 5 bases and J 3 bases, leaving 14 bases between the germline ends. This CDR3 is built from 15 residues. DNA for the CDR3: TGTGCCAGCAGTGTCCTCGGGGGGAACAATCAGCCCCAGCATTTT. Protein sequence: CASSVLGGNNQPQHF.

V and J are TRBV28 and TRBJ2-7, with D possibly matching TRBD1 (6 bases). V was pared by 6 bases and J by 4 bases, with 16 bases between. From germline, CDR1 is MDHEN and CDR2 SYDVKM. The CDR3 is 14 amino acids. The CDR3 coding sequence is TGTGCCAGCAGATCCGGGACACGGACATACGAGCAGTACTTC. This sequence encodes CASRSGTRTYEQYF.

The gene calls are TRBV7-9 and TRBJ2-3; D not resolved. Trimming removed 1 base at V and 1 base at J, with 6 bases between. The germline gives CDR1 SEHNR, CDR2 FQNEAQ (reference sequence). The CDR3 consists of 14 residues. The chain's CDR3 is CASSLGVGTDTQYF. CDR3 nucleotide sequence: TGTGCCAGCAGCTTAGGAGTGGGCACAGATACGCAGTATTTT.

This chain connects TRBV19 to TRBJ1-4; TRBD1 aligns across 7 bases. Germline CDR1 and CDR2: LNHDA and SQIVND (reference sequence). CDR3 size: 13 residues. The V and J ends lost 9 bases and 14 bases, in that order; junction bases with no gene match: 15. The DNA of the CDR3 is TGTGCCAGCGCCCGGGACAGATCCTTCGAGCTGTTTTTT. Its protein is CASARDRSFELFF.

The rearrangement joins TRBV6-5 to TRBJ1-5; a weak D match, TRBD1 (5 bases). V lost 5 bases to trimming and J lost 2 bases, with 13 bases between them. The CDR3 runs 15 residues. Germline V gene lookup returns CDR1 MNHEY and CDR2 SVGAGI. CDR3 in amino acids: CASSPSGPGNQPQHF. CDR3 nucleotide sequence: TGTGCCAGCAGTCCTTCAGGGCCAGGCAATCAGCCCCAGCATTTT.